The text below deals with one TCR beta chain. J was trimmed by 0 bases and V by 4 bases; bases with no gene match: 4. Germline CDR1 LNHDA, CDR2 SQIVND (reference sequence). CDR3 length equals 17 residues. This sample is drawn from a study of blood T cell repertoires in COVID-19. Study details: Acute and convalescent COVID-19 samples came from the United States, Italy and Spain.

In the original workflow: Reference gene primer amplification in the assay estimated nucleated cell counts. Generated by immunoSEQ multiplex PCR, the TCRdb table keeps only in-frame clones and is missing some. That table is the source of V, J and clone size, and D and trimming were worked out from the DNA. The table shows some 120,000 clones, with 83% occurring only once. This receptor was obtained from a young man with acute or convalescent COVID-19. The gene calls are TRBV19 and TRBJ2-5; 14 nucleotides line up with TRBD2. The specimen was peripheral blood. The CDR3: CASSTRTSGRYQETQYF. In DNA form, the CDR3 reads TGTGCCAGTAGTACCAGGACTAGCGGGAGGTACCAAGAGACCCAGTACTTC.